This TCR beta chain was retrieved from a study of cytomegalovirus exposure and HLA in healthy donors. Regarding the study as a whole: In all likelihood, a cluster of highly shared sequence variants was a sequencing artifact. For most TCR beta V segments, an earlier analysis put the productive rate at about 87% or about 30% of the time. Later findings reportedly placed an Asian-associated ancestry cluster below the roughly 690-donor mean for N-insertions.

The V and J ends lost 4 bases and 4 bases respectively, with 17 bases between them. This CDR3 spans 15 amino acids. From germline, CDR1 is SGHDT and CDR2 YYEEEE. A multiplex PCR was run with 60 Vbeta primers and 13 Jbeta primers. Clones were read by immunoSEQ multiplex PCR, and TCRdb kept only the in-frame ones, dropping some. Of roughly 150,000 clones listed, about 72% are singletons. This clone showed up just a few times. Its antigen is unidentified. V usage is TRBV5-6 and J usage is TRBJ2-5; D is perhaps TRBD1 (6 bases). This TCR was recovered from a middle-aged man in good health and CMV-seropositive. Sequenced material: PBMCs. The CDR3 DNA reads as TGTGCCAGCAGCCTAAAGGGGGAAGGCGTAGAGACCCAGTACTTC. It translates to CASSLKGEGVETQYF.